This T cell receptor (beta chain) was documented in a study of T cell changes during pregnancy in multiple sclerosis. The data were produced by immunoSEQ multiplex PCR, yet TCRdb's version contains in-frame clones alone and is incomplete. In the table there are about 100,000 clones, roughly 93% of which are singletons. The material sequenced was peripheral blood, taken before pregnancy. The receptor's source is a female donor with multiple sclerosis, enrolled in a pregnancy study.

CDR3 sequence reads: CASSSAPGTGDNEQFF. As DNA, the CDR3 is TGCGCCAGCAGCTCTGCTCCCGGGACTGGGGACAATGAGCAGTTCTTC. The chain uses TRBV5-1 and TRBJ2-1, with a weak D call TRBD2 (6 bases). The CDR3 is made up of 16 amino acids. Trimming pared 3 bases from V and 5 bases from J, leaving 18 bases between. Germline V gives CDR1 SGHRS, CDR2 YFSETQ.